This T cell receptor (beta chain) stems from a study of blood T cell repertoires in COVID-19. Across the whole study: Italy, Spain and the United States were the sources of the convalescent and acute COVID-19 samples. T cells, B-cell-depleted T cells, or PBMCs provided the cDNA or gDNA that served as material.

V was clipped by 6 bases and J by 4 bases, with 10 bases between them. The CDR3 covers 13 residues. Germline V gene sequence: CDR1 MNHEY, CDR2 SMNVEV (reference sequence). The protocol was immunoSEQ multiplex PCR, while the TCRdb copy is restricted to in-frame clones and leaves out a portion. The table records over 250,000 clones, about nine tenths of them present only once. Followed over time, Seattle patients had been enrolled while infection was active. The sequenced sample was peripheral blood. This receptor was identified in a woman aged 25 to 39 with COVID-19, enrolled during active disease. The rearrangement joins TRBV27 to TRBJ1-5; the D gene is possibly TRBD1 (6 bases). CDR3 sequence: CASSTGINQPQHF. CDR3 nucleotides: TGTGCCAGCAGCACAGGGATTAATCAGCCCCAGCATTTT.